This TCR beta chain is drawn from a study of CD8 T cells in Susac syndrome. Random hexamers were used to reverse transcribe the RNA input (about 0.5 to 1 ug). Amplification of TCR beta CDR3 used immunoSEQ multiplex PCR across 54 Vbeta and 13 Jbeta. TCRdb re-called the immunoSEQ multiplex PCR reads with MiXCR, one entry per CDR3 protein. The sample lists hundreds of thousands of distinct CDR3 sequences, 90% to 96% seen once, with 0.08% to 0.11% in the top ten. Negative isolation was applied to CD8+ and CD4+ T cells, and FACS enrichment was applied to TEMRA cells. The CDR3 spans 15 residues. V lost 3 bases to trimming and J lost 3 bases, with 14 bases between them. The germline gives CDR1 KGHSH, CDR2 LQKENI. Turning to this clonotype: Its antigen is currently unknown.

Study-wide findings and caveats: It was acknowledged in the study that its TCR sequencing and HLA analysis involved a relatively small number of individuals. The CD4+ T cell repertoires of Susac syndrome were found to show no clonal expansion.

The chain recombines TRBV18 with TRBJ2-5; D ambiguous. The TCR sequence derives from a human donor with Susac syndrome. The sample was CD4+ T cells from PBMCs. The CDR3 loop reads CASSPRVGKEETQYF. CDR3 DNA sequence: TGTGCCAGCTCACCTCGCGTTGGTAAAGAAGAGACCCAGTACTTC.